What follows is one T cell receptor (beta chain) and its context. Its antigen is as yet unknown. Germline assignment: CDR1 WNHNN and CDR2 SYGVQD (reference sequence). The CDR3 has 16 amino acids. Trimming took off 5 bases at V and 3 bases at J, with 20 bases between the two ends. TCRdb's table, derived via immunoSEQ multiplex PCR, lists solely in-frame clones and lacks some. The data contain fewer than 200,000 clones, 85% of them singletons. This record comes from a study of cytomegalovirus exposure and HLA in healthy donors. About the research overall: A later analysis reported the same platform for the 120 or so validation repertoires and the 666 first-cohort repertoires. Notes on the study in general: According to a subsequent analysis, TCR clusters from the first cohort were inclined to appear together in the roughly 110 validation repertoires. Cytomegalovirus association was assigned to approximately 160 TCR beta chains.

While the first cohort had 600 to 800 subjects, the donors belonged to the separate validation cohort of about 130 subjects. The sequence was collected from a man younger than 35 in good health and CMV-seropositive. The V call is TRBV10-1, the J call TRBJ2-7, with a tentative D call TRBD2 (6 bases). Sequenced: PBMCs. CDR3 sequence reads: CASSPGPAGSVYEQYF. In nucleotides, the CDR3 is TGCGCCAGCAGTCCCGGGCCAGCGGGTTCGGTCTACGAGCAGTACTTC.